The 23 T cell receptor beta chains below all came from one sample that was sequenced in a study of shared clonotypes between healthy human individuals. Here immunoSEQ multiplex PCR was the method, and the copy in TCRdb shows in-frame clones only, minus some. The top ten hold around 0.33% of the sample, which has 1,500,000 or so clones, 98% to 99% seen once. Material for sequencing was naive CD4+ T cells sorted from blood. Subset of the sample: CD45RA+ positively selected. All receptors derive from a man aged 25-45 years in good health.

The chain is built from TRBV5-1 and TRBJ2-1; the D gene is possibly TRBD2 (6 bases). Trimming left V 2 bases short and J 0 bases short, with 9 bases between. Germline CDR1 is SGHRS and CDR2 is YFSETQ. CDR3 length: 15 residues. The CDR3 sequence: CASSFDGSSYNEQFF. CDR3 nucleotide sequence: TGCGCCAGCAGCTTTGACGGGAGCTCCTACAATGAGCAGTTCTTC.

The chain carries TRBV11-2 and TRBJ2-5; TRBD2 matches 11 bases. CDR1 is SGHAT, CDR2 FQNNGV, per germline. With 8 bases clipped from V and 1 base from J, the junction kept 15 bases outside the gene matches. The CDR3 length is 18 residues. Written as DNA, the CDR3 is TGTGCCAGCGATCGCCCGGGACTAGCGGAAACCCGCCAAGAGACCCAGTACTTC. Translation gives CASDRPGLAETRQETQYF.

The CDR3 reads CASSQMGVRESYGYTF. The CDR3 nucleotides read TGCGCCAGCAGCCAAATGGGGGTTAGGGAGTCGTATGGCTACACCTTC. This chain uses TRBV4-1 with TRBJ1-2; maybe TRBD1 (5 bases). The CDR3 runs 16 residues. Germline V gene sequence: CDR1 MGHRA, CDR2 YSYEKL. The V end was cut by 2 bases, the J end by 5 bases, with 18 bases between.

The gene calls are TRBV9 and TRBJ2-5, with 7 positions matching TRBD1. Germline V gives CDR1 SGDLS, CDR2 YYNGEE. With V trimmed by 1 base and J by 1 base, 7 bases remained unmatched. The CDR3 has 16 amino acids. Here the CDR3 DNA reads TGTGCCAGCAGCGTACAAGGGGGCATGGGCCAAGAGACCCAGTACTTC. Encoded protein: CASSVQGGMGQETQYF.

The V call is TRBV10-2, the J call TRBJ1-1; 7 bases fit TRBD1. Germline values: CDR1 WSHSY, CDR2 SAAADI. With 5 bases clipped from V and 9 bases from J, the junction kept 9 bases outside the gene matches. This CDR3 has 13 residues. The CDR3 region is CASSPGGDRKAFF. As DNA, the CDR3 is TGCGCCAGCAGTCCCGGGGGGGACAGAAAAGCTTTCTTT.

This clone was recorded once. The V gene is TRBV7-9, the J gene TRBJ2-3, with a tentative D call TRBD1 (6 bases). CDR3 size: 14 residues. Germline loops: CDR1 SEHNR, CDR2 FQNEAQ (reference sequence). V lost 0 bases, J lost 4 bases, and 8 bases lay in between. CDR3 in amino acids: CASSLAQGPDTQYF. The CDR3 nucleotides are TGTGCCAGCAGCTTAGCTCAGGGGCCAGATACGCAGTATTTT.

Worth noting for this clone: A much larger clone sits a single nucleotide away, making a read error possible. This chain connects TRBV18 to TRBJ2-3; D unresolved. Germline V gives CDR1 KGHSH, CDR2 LQKENI. The CDR3 covers 13 residues. V gave up 1 base and J gave up 0 bases, with 2 bases separating them. CDR3 protein: CASSPHSTDTQYF. The CDR3 bases are TGTGCCAGCTCACCACATAGCACAGATACGCAGTATTTT.

The chain combines TRBV29-1 with TRBJ2-1, with 8 nucleotides matching TRBD2. Looked up from germline, CDR1 is SQVTM and CDR2 is ANQGSEA. This CDR3 has 14 residues. J lost 5 bases, V lost 5 bases, and 8 bases had no gene match. The CDR3 region is CSVQWTSRNNEQFF. The CDR3 DNA reads TGCAGCGTTCAGTGGACTAGCAGAAACAATGAGCAGTTCTTC.

J is TRBJ2-3 and V is TRBV5-6, with TRBD1 matching 7 bases. V trimming: 3 bases; J trimming: 0 bases; junction bases outside the gene matches: 4. The CDR3 contains 15 residues. CDR1 SGHDT and CDR2 YYEEEE come from the germline V gene. CDR3 in DNA: TGTGCCAGCAGCTACGACAGGGTTAGCACAGATACGCAGTATTTT. This gives the protein CASSYDRVSTDTQYF.

This clone was seen a single time. This chain links TRBV5-1 with TRBJ1-4; D unresolved. Trimming took off 5 bases at V and 8 bases at J, with 13 bases between the two ends. The germline gives CDR1 SGHRS, CDR2 YFSETQ. The CDR3 length is 13 residues. The CDR3 coding sequence is TGCGCCAGCAGTTTAAGACTAGGAGAAAAACTGTTTTTT. Translation gives CASSLRLGEKLFF.

This clone was counted a single time. This rearrangement joins TRBV11-2 to TRBJ2-5; 14 bases match TRBD2. The CDR3 contains 17 residues. The V and J ends lost 5 bases and 5 bases, in that order; junction bases with no gene match: 10. Germline CDR1 SGHAT, CDR2 FQNNGV. CDR3 residues: CASSPRRTSGRTETQYF. As DNA, the CDR3 is TGTGCCAGCAGCCCGCGGCGGACTAGCGGGAGGACGGAGACCCAGTACTTC.

Regarding this clone: The sample carries other DNA sequences with the same CDR3. The chain uses TRBV15 and TRBJ2-3, with 11 nucleotides matching TRBD2. This CDR3 comprises 16 residues. The V gene's germline CDR1 is LNHNV and CDR2 YYDKDF (reference sequence). V lost 1 base and J lost 0; bases outside the gene matches: 0. The CDR3 DNA follows: TGTGCCACCAGCAGAGGACTAGCGGGGAGCACAGATACGCAGTATTTT. It is translated as CATSRGLAGSTDTQYF.

The V and J genes are TRBV30 and TRBJ1-3; D remains unclear. V was trimmed by 7 bases and J by 2 bases, leaving 12 bases between them. The CDR3 runs to 13 residues. In germline, CDR1 is GTSNPN, CDR2 SVGIG (reference sequence). The CDR3 DNA is TGTGCCTACCTCGTGAGGGCTGGAAACACCATATATTTT. Its protein product is CAYLVRAGNTIYF.

This clone was found once. The V gene is TRBV5-4, the J gene TRBJ2-3; D is perhaps TRBD2 (5 bases). CDR3 length: 16 amino acids. Trimming cost V 0 bases and J 0 bases, with 11 bases left between them. Germline CDR1 and CDR2: SGHNT and YYREEE (reference sequence). The CDR3 DNA follows: TGTGCCAGCAGCTTGGCCTTAGCGAGTAGCACAGATACGCAGTATTTT. Its protein product is CASSLALASSTDTQYF.

The V gene is TRBV5-4, the J gene TRBJ1-1; D may be TRBD1 (5 bases). Germline V CDR1 and CDR2: SGHNT, YYREEE (reference sequence). CDR3 length: 15 amino acids. The V end lost 4 bases, the J end lost 4 bases, and 17 bases lay between the germline ends. This CDR3 is CASSLTGTSFTEAFF. CDR3 nucleotide sequence: TGTGCCAGCAGCCTTACCGGGACCTCTTTCACTGAAGCTTTCTTT.

This chain uses TRBV9 with TRBJ2-2; D is unresolved. This CDR3 comprises 17 residues. In germline, CDR1 is SGDLS, CDR2 YYNGEE. V lost 0 bases to trimming and J lost 7 bases, with 19 bases between them. CDR3 residues: CASSVVSGTLSNGELFF. The CDR3 DNA reads TGTGCCAGCAGCGTAGTGTCGGGTACCCTCTCAAACGGGGAGCTGTTTTTT.

The chain combines TRBV7-2 with TRBJ2-1; D perhaps matches TRBD2 (6 bases). CDR1 is SGHTA, CDR2 FQGNSA, per germline. V gave up 4 bases and J gave up 5 bases, with 15 bases separating them. The length of the CDR3 is 15 residues. The CDR3 bases are TGTGCCAGCAGCTCGCCGACTAGGGGTCACAATGAGCAGTTCTTC. It encodes CASSSPTRGHNEQFF.

In this sample, this clone turned up once. The chain employs TRBV19 and TRBJ2-7; 7 bases map to TRBD2. With 5 bases clipped from V and 5 bases from J, the junction kept 9 bases outside the gene matches. This CDR3 has 14 amino acids. From germline, CDR1 is LNHDA and CDR2 SQIVND (reference sequence). The chain's CDR3 is CASSSPGGRNEQYF. The CDR3 DNA sequence: TGTGCCAGTAGTTCGCCGGGGGGAAGAAACGAGCAGTACTTC.

The rearrangement uses TRBV5-6 and TRBJ2-7, with 8 bases fitting TRBD2. V trimming: 6 bases; J trimming: 4 bases; junction bases outside the gene matches: 15. The CDR3 totals 16 residues. Germline CDR1 reads SGHDT; CDR2 reads YYEEEE. CDR3 nucleotides: TGTGCCAGCACCCGGACCCAAGCGGGAGTTAGGTACGAGCAGTACTTC. It codes for CASTRTQAGVRYEQYF.

V gene TRBV14 combines with J gene TRBJ2-7, with D unresolved. CDR3 size: 14 residues. Germline assignment: CDR1 SGHDN and CDR2 FVKESK. V dropped 1 base and J dropped 7 bases, with 14 bases sitting between them. The CDR3 reads CASSQGVYLREQYF. For the CDR3, the DNA is TGTGCCAGCAGCCAAGGAGTCTACTTGCGGGAGCAGTACTTC.

The chain carries TRBV5-1 and TRBJ1-1; tentative D call: TRBD1 (5 bases). CDR3 size: 14 residues. V lost 2 bases, J lost 5 bases, and 13 bases lay in between. Germline assignment: CDR1 SGHRS and CDR2 YFSETQ. CDR3 sequence (DNA): TGCGCCAGCAGCTTTAACGGGGGGAGGACTGAAGCTTTCTTT. It translates to CASSFNGGRTEAFF.

The chain recombines TRBV7-3 with TRBJ2-7, with 8 bases identical to TRBD2. After removal of 4 bases from V and 2 bases from J, the junction contained 7 bases not matched to a gene. Germline V gives CDR1 SGHTA, CDR2 FQGTGA. The CDR3 length is 15 residues. In DNA, the CDR3 is TGTGCCAGCAGCTCGCCGGGACTAGGCCCCTACGAGCAGTACTTC. The encoded protein is CASSSPGLGPYEQYF.

This sequence joins TRBV7-2 and TRBJ2-7, with D possibly being TRBD1 (6 bases). The V gene's germline CDR1 is SGHTA and CDR2 FQGNSA. The CDR3 is 15 residues long. V was clipped by 4 bases and J by 0 bases, with 13 bases between them. CDR3 sequence: CASSSQGIDSYEQYF. The DNA of the CDR3 is TGTGCCAGCAGCTCGCAGGGGATCGACTCCTACGAGCAGTACTTC.